The 19 T cell receptor beta chains presented below share a single source sample, sequenced in a study of tumor-infiltrating lymphocytes in oesophageal squamous cell carcinoma. TCRdb re-derived calls from the PCR reads in MiXCR, one entry per CDR3 protein. The table has approximately 15,000 distinct CDR3 sequences, almost 50% seen once; the top ten hold approximately 14%. Sequencing was carried out using blood. These TCRs come from a male donor with esophageal squamous cell carcinoma.

This chain uses TRBV10-2 with TRBJ1-6; D assignment may be TRBD1 or TRBD2 (5 bases each). The J call may be incorrect, as the DNA end agrees better with TRBJ2-7. This CDR3 contains 16 residues. CDR1 is WSHSY and CDR2 is SAAADI in the germline V gene. As DNA, the CDR3 is TGCGCCAGCAGTGAACTTCGGGGCTATACCTACAATGAGCAGTACTTC. This encodes CASSELRGYTYNEQYF.

The chain links TRBV6-1 to TRBJ2-3, with D unresolved. Germline-derived CDR1 and CDR2 are MNHNS and SASEGT. This CDR3 region has 12 residues. Trimming removed 6 bases from V and 4 bases from J, with 8 bases in between. The CDR3 protein is CASSSPSDTQYF. In DNA form, the CDR3 reads TGTGCCAGCAGCTCCCCGTCAGATACGCAGTATTTT.

This clonotype was recorded a few times. This chain connects TRBV7-6 to TRBJ2-1; 7 bases fit TRBD1. Germline lookup yields CDR1 SGHVS and CDR2 FNYEAQ. The CDR3 totals 14 residues. V gave up 2 bases and J gave up 7 bases; unmatched junction bases: 5. CDR3 region: CASSLTQGENEQFF. The CDR3, as DNA: TGTGCCAGCAGCTTAACCCAGGGGGAAAATGAGCAGTTCTTC.

This clonotype was recorded many times. This chain joins TRBV7-9 and TRBJ1-2, with 7 bases that match TRBD1. This CDR3 comprises 14 residues. Germline values: CDR1 SEHNR, CDR2 FQNEAQ (reference sequence). V was pared by 1 base and J by 5 bases, with 4 bases of the junction left unmatched. CDR3 sequence reads: CASSLDGTVYGYTF. In DNA, the CDR3 is TGTGCCAGCAGCTTAGACGGGACAGTGTATGGCTACACCTTC.

As for this clonotype: Its ends do not fully match the called genes, so a read error is possible. This rearrangement joins TRBV6-1 to TRBJ1-1; 10 bases are a match to TRBD1. CDR1 is MNHNS, CDR2 SASEGT, per germline. The CDR3 has 13 residues. The CDR3 bases are TGTGCCAGCAGTGACGGGACAGGGGCTCTGGTCGTCTTT. Protein: CASSDGTGALVVF.

By share of the sample, this clonotype is medium-sized. This chain uses TRBV6-6 with TRBJ2-1; TRBD1 might be the D (6 bases). Trimming pared 0 bases from V and 6 bases from J, leaving 15 bases between. This CDR3 comprises 16 residues. CDR1 is MNHNY, CDR2 SVGAGI, per germline (reference sequence). CDR3 in DNA: TGTGCCAGCAGTTACTCGAACCAGGGGATCGGCAATGAGCAGTTCTTC. Its protein product is CASSYSNQGIGNEQFF.

This clonotype was seen many times. A much bigger clone sits one base away, suggesting this may be a read error. This chain links TRBV24-1 with TRBJ2-7; 9 positions agree with TRBD1. Germline values: CDR1 KGHDR, CDR2 SFDVKD. The CDR3 totals 16 residues. The J segment lost 7 bases and the V segment lost 1 base, leaving 10 bases of the junction unmatched. CDR3 sequence (DNA): TGTGCCACCAGTGATTTAGGGACAGGGAGCCCCAATGAGCAGTACTTC. Its protein is CATSDLGTGSPNEQYF.

The V gene is TRBV25-1, the J gene TRBJ2-2; tentatively, D is TRBD1 (6 bases). CDR3 length equals 16 residues. V dropped 10 bases and J dropped 2 bases, with 20 bases sitting between them. CDR1 and CDR2 from the germline V gene are MGHDK and SYGVNS. CDR3 nucleotide sequence: TGTGCCACCAGAGGACAGAGTGGGTTAAACACCGGGGAGCTGTTTTTT. This sequence encodes CATRGQSGLNTGELFF.

Remarks on this clonotype: Its ends do not fully match the called genes, so a read error is possible. The chain couples TRBV6-1 to TRBJ1-6, with 9 bases lining up with TRBD1. The CDR3 covers 16 residues. Germline V CDR1 and CDR2: MNHNS, SASEGT. The CDR3 is CASSPNTGGRGSPLHF. CDR3 bases: TGTGCCAGCAGCCCTAATACAGGGGGCAGGGGTTCACCCCTCCACTTC.

V usage is TRBV4-1 and J usage is TRBJ2-7; 8 nucleotides align to TRBD2. The CDR3 is 14 amino acids. Trimming cost V 4 bases and J 0 bases; bases outside gene matches: 2. CDR1 is MGHRA, CDR2 YSYEKL, per germline. The DNA for the CDR3 is TGCGCCAGCAGCCCCAGCGGGAGCTCCTACGAGCAGTACTTC. This encodes CASSPSGSSYEQYF.

This chain uses TRBV7-2 with TRBJ2-1, with TRBD2 as a possible D gene (7 bases). The J call is doubtful: the DNA matches TRBJ2-5 better. The CDR3 has 16 amino acids. Germline V lookup: CDR1 SGHTA, CDR2 FQGNSA. CDR3 amino acids: CASSLRRGAPQGGQYF. In nucleotides, the CDR3 is TGTGCCAGCAGTCTACGCCGGGGGGCACCCCAGGGAGGCCAGTACTTC.

This clonotype was found many times. The chain combines TRBV6-2 or TRBV6-3 with TRBJ2-1; 7 nucleotides agree with TRBD2. The germline V gene has CDR1 MNHEY and CDR2 SVGEGT. The V gene end was trimmed by 0 bases and the J gene end by 1 base; junction bases not matched to a gene: 6. CDR3 length: 17 amino acids. CDR3 coding DNA: TGTGCCAGCAGTTACTCTTTGGGAGGGGCATCCTACAATGAGCAGTTCTTC. Protein: CASSYSLGGASYNEQFF.

This clonotype is deemed medium-sized. This chain links TRBV10-3 with TRBJ2-1; tentative D call: TRBD2 (5 bases). Germline values: CDR1 ENHRY, CDR2 SYGVKD. V was pared by 7 bases and J by 2 bases, with 9 bases between. The CDR3 is 13 residues long. CDR3 residues: CAIKSGPYNEQFF. The CDR3 bases are TGTGCCATCAAGAGCGGCCCCTACAATGAGCAGTTCTTC.

V gene TRBV7-9 combines with J gene TRBJ2-3; D may match TRBD1 or TRBD2 (6 bases each). V was cut by 4 bases and J by 6 bases, with 20 bases left in between. CDR3 length: 16 amino acids. The germline V gene encodes CDR1 SEHNR and CDR2 FQNEAQ (reference sequence). In nucleotides, the CDR3 is TGTGCCAGCAGCTCGCCGAGCTGGGGGGCATTGGATACGCAGTATTTT. Translation gives CASSSPSWGALDTQYF.

Only a few counts were recorded for this clonotype. The chain has TRBV7-2 and TRBJ2-1; tentative D call: TRBD1 (6 bases). Gene TRBJ2-7 matches the end of the DNA better, so the J call may be wrong. The CDR3 runs to 13 residues. Germline CDR1 reads SGHTA; CDR2 reads FQGNSA. The CDR3 coding sequence is TGTGCCAGCAGCTTAGGACAGGTTAACGAGCAGTACTTC. Encoded protein: CASSLGQVNEQYF.

The chain has TRBV6-1 and TRBJ2-1; TRBD2 matches 8 bases. The DNA matches TRBJ2-7 better at its end, which makes the J call doubtful. This CDR3 spans 15 amino acids. Germline CDR1 MNHNS, CDR2 SASEGT. The CDR3 DNA reads as TGTGCCAGCAGTGTCCTACTAGCGGAGGCCTACGAGCAGTACTTC. It codes for CASSVLLAEAYEQYF.

The chain carries TRBV11-2 and TRBJ2-5; 7 bases line up with TRBD1. CDR3 length: 15 residues. Germline loops: CDR1 SGHAT, CDR2 FQNNGV. Trimming at V came to 6 bases and at J to 1 base, leaving 8 bases not matched to a gene. CDR3: CASRRTGQLQETQYF. For the CDR3, the DNA is TGTGCCAGCAGGCGGACAGGCCAACTCCAAGAGACCCAGTACTTC.

Judged by abundance, this clonotype is medium-sized. The chain uses TRBV28 and TRBJ1-2; D gene ambiguous. There are 14 residues in the CDR3. From germline, CDR1 is MDHEN and CDR2 SYDVKM. The V gene lost 2 bases and the J gene lost 7 bases, with 14 bases spanning the gap. CDR3 sequence reads: CASSLQTDVGGYTF. DNA of the CDR3: TGTGCCAGCAGTTTACAGACGGATGTCGGTGGCTACACCTTC.

The chain links TRBV7-6 to TRBJ2-1; 9 bases line up with TRBD2. The assigned J gene may be wrong: the sequence end matches TRBJ2-7 better. The CDR3 has 15 amino acids. In germline, CDR1 is SGHVS, CDR2 FNYEAQ. Here the CDR3 DNA reads TGTGCCAGCAGCTTAGGGGCGGGAGGGCAATCCCAGCAGTACTTC. The encoded protein is CASSLGAGGQSQQYF.